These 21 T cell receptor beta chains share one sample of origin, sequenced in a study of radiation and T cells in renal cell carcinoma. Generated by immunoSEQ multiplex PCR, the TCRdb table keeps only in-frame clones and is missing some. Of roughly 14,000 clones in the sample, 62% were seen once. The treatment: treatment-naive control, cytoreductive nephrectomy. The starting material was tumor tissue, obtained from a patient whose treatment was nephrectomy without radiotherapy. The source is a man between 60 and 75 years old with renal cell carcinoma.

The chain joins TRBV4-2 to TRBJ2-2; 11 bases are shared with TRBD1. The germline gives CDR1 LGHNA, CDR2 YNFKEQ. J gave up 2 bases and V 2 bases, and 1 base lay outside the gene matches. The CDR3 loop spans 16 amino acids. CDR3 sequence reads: CASSQRTGGNTGELFF. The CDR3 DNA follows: TGTGCCAGCAGCCAAAGGACAGGGGGCAACACCGGGGAGCTGTTTTTT.

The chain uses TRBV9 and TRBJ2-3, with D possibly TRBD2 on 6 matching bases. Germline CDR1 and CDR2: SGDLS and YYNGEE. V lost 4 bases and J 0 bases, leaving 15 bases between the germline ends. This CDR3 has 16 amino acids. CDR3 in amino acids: CASSTGTDPSTDTQYF. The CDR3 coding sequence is TGTGCCAGCAGCACTGGGACTGATCCAAGCACAGATACGCAGTATTTT.

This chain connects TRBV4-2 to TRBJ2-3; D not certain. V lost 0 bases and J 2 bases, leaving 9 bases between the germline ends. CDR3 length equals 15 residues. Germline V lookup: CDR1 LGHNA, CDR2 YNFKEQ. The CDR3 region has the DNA TGTGCCAGCAGCCAAGATACCAGCTACACAGATACGCAGTATTTT. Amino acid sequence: CASSQDTSYTDTQYF.

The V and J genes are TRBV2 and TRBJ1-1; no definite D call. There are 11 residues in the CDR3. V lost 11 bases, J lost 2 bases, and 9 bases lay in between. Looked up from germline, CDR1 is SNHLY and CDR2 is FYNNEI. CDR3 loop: CARQTNTEAFF. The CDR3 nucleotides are TGTGCCCGTCAGACAAACACTGAAGCTTTCTTT.

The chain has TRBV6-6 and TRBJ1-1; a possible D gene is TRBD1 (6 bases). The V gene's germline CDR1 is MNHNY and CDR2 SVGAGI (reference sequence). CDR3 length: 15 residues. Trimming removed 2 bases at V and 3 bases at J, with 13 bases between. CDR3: CASSYGQTEHTEAFF. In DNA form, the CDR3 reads TGTGCCAGCAGTTACGGACAGACCGAACACACTGAAGCTTTCTTT.

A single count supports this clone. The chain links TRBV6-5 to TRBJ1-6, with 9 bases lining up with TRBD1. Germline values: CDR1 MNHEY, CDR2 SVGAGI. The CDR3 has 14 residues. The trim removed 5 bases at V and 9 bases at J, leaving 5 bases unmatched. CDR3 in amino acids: CASSDRGIRSPLHF. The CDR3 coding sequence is TGTGCCAGCAGTGACAGGGGGATTCGTTCACCCCTCCACTTT.

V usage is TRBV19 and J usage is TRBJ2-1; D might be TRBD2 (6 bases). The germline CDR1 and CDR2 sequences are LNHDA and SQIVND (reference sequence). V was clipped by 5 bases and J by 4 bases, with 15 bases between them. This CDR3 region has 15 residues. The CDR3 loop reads CASSLRGLQYNEQFF. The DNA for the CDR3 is TGTGCCAGTAGTTTAAGGGGACTCCAATACAATGAGCAGTTCTTC.

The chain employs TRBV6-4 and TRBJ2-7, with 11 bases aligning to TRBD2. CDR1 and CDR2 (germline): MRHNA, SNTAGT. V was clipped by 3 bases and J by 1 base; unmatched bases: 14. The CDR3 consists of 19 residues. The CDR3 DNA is TGTGCCAGCAGTGAGGTTCTGACTAGCGGGATAAAAAGGTCCTACGAGCAGTACTTC. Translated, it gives CASSEVLTSGIKRSYEQYF.

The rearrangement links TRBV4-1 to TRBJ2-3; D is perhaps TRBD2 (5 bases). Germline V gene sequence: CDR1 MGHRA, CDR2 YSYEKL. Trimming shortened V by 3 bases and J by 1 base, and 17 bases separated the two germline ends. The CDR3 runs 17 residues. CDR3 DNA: TGCGCCAGCAGCCAGGGCTTAATCGGACTGGGCACAGATACGCAGTATTTT. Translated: CASSQGLIGLGTDTQYF.

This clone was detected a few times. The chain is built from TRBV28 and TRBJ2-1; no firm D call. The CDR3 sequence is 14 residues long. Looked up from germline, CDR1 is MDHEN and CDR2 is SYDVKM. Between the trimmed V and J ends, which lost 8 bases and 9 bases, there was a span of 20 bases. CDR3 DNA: TGTGCCAGCCAACCTCTGGTGGCGGTCTCTGAGCAGTTCTTC. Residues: CASQPLVAVSEQFF.

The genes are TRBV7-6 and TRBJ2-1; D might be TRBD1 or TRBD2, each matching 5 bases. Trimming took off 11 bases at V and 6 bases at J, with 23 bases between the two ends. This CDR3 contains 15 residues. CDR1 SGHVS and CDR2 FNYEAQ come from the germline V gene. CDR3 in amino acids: CASESSGGDLNEQFF. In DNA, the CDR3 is TGTGCCTCGGAATCCAGTGGGGGAGATCTCAATGAGCAGTTCTTC.

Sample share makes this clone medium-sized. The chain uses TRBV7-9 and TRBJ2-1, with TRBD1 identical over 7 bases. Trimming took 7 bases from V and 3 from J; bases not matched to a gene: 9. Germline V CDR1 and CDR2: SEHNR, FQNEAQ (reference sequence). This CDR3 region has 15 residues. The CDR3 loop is CASTSTGAIYNEQFF. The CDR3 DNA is TGTGCCAGCACCTCTACAGGGGCCATCTACAATGAGCAGTTCTTC.

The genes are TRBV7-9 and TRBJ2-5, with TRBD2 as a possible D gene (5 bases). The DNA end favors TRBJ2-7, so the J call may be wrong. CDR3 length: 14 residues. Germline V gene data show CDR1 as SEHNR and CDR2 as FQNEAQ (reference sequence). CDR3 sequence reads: CASSYGGSSYEQYF. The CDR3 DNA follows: TGTGCCAGCAGCTACGGAGGCAGCTCCTACGAGCAGTACTTC.

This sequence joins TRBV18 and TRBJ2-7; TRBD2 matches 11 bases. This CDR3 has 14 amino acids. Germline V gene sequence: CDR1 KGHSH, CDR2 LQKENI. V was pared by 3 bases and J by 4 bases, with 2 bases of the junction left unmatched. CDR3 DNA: TGTGCCAGCTCACCGGGACTAGCGGAATACGAGCAGTACTTC. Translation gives CASSPGLAEYEQYF.

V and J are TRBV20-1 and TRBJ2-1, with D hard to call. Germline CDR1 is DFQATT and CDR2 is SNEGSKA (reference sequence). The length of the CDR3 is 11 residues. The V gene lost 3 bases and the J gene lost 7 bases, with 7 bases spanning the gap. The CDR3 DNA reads TGCAGTGCTAGCATCCAGAATGAGCAGTTCTTC. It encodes CSASIQNEQFF.

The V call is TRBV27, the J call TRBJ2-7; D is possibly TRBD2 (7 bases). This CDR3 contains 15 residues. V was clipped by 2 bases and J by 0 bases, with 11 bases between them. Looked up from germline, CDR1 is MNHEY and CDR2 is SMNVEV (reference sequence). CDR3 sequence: CASSLTGRASYEQYF. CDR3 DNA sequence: TGTGCCAGCAGTTTAACAGGGAGGGCCTCCTACGAGCAGTACTTC.

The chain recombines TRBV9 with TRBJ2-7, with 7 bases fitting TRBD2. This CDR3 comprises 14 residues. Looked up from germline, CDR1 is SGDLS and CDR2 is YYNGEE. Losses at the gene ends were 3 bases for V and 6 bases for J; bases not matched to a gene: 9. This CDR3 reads CASSDGGLAGEQYF. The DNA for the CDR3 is TGTGCCAGCAGCGACGGCGGGTTAGCGGGCGAGCAGTACTTC.

CDR3 nucleotide sequence: TGTGCCAGCACCACGCTGTTGGCCTACGAGCAGTACTTC. Translation gives CASTTLLAYEQYF. The chain joins TRBV28 to TRBJ2-7, with D uncertain. The CDR3 extends over 13 amino acids. Deletions cut 7 bases from V and 2 bases from J, with 12 bases between. Germline V gene lookup returns CDR1 MDHEN and CDR2 SYDVKM.

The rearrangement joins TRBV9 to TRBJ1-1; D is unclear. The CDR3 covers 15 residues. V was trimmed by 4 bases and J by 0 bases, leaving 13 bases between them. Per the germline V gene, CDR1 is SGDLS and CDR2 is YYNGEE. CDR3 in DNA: TGTGCCAGCAGCCCTTCCCCCGGGATGAACACTGAAGCTTTCTTT. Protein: CASSPSPGMNTEAFF.

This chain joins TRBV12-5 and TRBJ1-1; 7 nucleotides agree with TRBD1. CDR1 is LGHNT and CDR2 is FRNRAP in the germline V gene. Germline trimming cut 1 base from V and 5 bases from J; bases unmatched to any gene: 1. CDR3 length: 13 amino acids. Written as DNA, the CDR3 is TGTGCTAGTGGTTTGGAGACAGGGACTGAAGCTTTCTTT. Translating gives CASGLETGTEAFF.

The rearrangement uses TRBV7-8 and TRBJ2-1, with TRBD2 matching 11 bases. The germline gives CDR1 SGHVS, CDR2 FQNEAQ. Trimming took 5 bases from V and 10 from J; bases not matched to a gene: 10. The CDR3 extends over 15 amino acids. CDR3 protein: CASSPGLAEAREQFF. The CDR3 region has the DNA TGTGCCAGCAGCCCGGGACTAGCGGAGGCCAGGGAGCAGTTCTTC.